This TCR beta chain is from a study of cytomegalovirus exposure and HLA in healthy donors. The PCR contained 60 Vbeta and 13 Jbeta primers. Generated by immunoSEQ multiplex PCR, the TCRdb table keeps only in-frame clones and is missing some. The table has about 170,000 clones, almost 75% seen once. The CDR3 is 15 residues long. The V gene's germline CDR1 is LNHDA and CDR2 SQIVND (reference sequence). Germline trimming cut 7 bases from V and 3 bases from J; bases unmatched to any gene: 8. This sequence originates from a woman aged 18-30 years in good health and CMV-seropositive. The sample was PBMCs. The V and J genes are TRBV19 and TRBJ1-1; 10 bases are shared with TRBD1. As DNA, the CDR3 is TGTGCCAGTACTAGGACAGGGGGTTTGGACACTGAAGCTTTCTTT. It codes for CASTRTGGLDTEAFF.